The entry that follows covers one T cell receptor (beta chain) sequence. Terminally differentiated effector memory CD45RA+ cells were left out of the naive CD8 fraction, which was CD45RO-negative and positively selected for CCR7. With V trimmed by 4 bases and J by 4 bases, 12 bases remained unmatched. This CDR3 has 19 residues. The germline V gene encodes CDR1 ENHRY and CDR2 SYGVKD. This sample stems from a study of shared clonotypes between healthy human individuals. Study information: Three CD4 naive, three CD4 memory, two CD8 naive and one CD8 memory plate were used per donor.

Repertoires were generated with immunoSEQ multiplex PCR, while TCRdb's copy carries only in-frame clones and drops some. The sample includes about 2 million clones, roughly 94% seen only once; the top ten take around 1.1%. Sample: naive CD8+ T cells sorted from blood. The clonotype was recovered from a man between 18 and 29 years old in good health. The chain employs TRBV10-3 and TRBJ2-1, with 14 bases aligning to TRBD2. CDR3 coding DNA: TGTGCCATCAGTGCAGACACCCTGGGGACTAGCGGGGGATACAATGAGCAGTTCTTC. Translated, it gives CAISADTLGTSGGYNEQFF.